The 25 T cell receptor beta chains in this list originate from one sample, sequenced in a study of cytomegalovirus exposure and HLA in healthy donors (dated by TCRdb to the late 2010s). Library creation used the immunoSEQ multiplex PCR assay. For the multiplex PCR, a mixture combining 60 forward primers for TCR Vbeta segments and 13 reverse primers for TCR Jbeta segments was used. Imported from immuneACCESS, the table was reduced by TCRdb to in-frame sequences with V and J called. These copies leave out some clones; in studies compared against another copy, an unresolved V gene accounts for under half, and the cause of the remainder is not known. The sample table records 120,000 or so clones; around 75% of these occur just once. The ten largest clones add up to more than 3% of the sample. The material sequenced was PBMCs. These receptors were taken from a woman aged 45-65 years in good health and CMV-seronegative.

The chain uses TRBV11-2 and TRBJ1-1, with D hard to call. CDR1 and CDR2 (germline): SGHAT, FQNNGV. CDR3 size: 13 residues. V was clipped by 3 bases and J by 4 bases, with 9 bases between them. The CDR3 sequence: CASSFGSGTEAFF. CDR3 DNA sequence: TGTGCCAGCAGCTTTGGGAGTGGCACTGAAGCTTTCTTT.

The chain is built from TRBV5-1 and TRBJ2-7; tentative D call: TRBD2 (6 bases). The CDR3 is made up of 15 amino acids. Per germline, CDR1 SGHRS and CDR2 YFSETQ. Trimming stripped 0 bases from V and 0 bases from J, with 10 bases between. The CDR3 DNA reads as TGCGCCAGCAGCTTGGGCGGAGGGAGCTCCTACGAGCAGTACTTC. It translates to CASSLGGGSSYEQYF. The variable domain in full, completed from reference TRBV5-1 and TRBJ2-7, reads KAGVTQTPRYLIKTRGQQVTLSCSPISGHRSVSWYQQTPGQGLQFLFEYFSETQRNKGNFPGRFSGRQFSNSRSEMNVSTLELGDSALYLCASSLGGGSSYEQYFGPGTRLTVT.

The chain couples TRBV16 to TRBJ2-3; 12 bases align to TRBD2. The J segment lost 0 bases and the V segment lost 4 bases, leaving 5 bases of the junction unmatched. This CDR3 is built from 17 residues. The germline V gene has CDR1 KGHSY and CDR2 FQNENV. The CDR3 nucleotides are TGTGCCAGCAGCCGCGGACTAGCGGGATATAGCACAGATACGCAGTATTTT. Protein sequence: CASSRGLAGYSTDTQYF.

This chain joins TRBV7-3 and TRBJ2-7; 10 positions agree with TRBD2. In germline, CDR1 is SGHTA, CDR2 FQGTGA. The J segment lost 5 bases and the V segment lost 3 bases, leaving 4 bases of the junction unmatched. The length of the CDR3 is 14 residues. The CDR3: CASSFASGGHEQYF. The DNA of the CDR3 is TGTGCCAGCAGCTTTGCTAGCGGGGGTCACGAGCAGTACTTC.

CDR3 bases: TGTGCCAGCAGCTTACTATCTGACGGGAGGCACAATGAGCAGTTCTTC. Its translation: CASSLLSDGRHNEQFF. This chain connects TRBV13 to TRBJ2-1; TRBD2 matches at 7 bases. CDR1 is PRHDT, CDR2 FYEKMQ, per germline (reference sequence). The CDR3 sequence is 16 residues long. The ends lost 2 bases at V and 5 bases at J; junction bases unmatched: 9.

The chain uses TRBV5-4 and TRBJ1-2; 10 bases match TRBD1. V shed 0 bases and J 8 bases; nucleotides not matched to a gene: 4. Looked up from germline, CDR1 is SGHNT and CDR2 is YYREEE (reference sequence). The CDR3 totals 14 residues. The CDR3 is CASSLGQGAGGYTF. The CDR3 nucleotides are TGTGCCAGCAGCTTGGGACAGGGGGCGGGAGGCTACACCTTC.

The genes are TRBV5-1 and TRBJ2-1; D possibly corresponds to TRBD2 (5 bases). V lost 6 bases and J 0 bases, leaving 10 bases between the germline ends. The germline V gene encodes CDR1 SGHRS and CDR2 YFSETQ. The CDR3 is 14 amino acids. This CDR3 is CASMPGSSYNEQFF. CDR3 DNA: TGCGCCAGCATGCCTGGGAGCTCCTACAATGAGCAGTTCTTC.

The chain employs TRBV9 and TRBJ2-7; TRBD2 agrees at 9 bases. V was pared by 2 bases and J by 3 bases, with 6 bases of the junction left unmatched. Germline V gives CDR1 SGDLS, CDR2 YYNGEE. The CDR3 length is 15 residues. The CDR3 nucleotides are TGTGCCAGCAGCGTTGCCGGGACTAGCAACTACGAGCAGTACTTC. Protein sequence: CASSVAGTSNYEQYF.

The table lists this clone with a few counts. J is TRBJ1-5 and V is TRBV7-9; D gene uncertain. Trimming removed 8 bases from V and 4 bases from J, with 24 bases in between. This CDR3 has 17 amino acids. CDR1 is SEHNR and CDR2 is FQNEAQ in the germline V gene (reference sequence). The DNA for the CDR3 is TGTGCCAGCGCTCCACCATATCGGGCGGGAGTGAATCAGCCCCAGCATTTT. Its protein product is CASAPPYRAGVNQPQHF.

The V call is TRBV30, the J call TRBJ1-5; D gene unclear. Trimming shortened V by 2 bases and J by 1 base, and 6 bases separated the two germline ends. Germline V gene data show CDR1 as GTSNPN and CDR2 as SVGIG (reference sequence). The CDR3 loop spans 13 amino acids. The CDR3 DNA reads TGTGCCTGGAGTTACAGCAGCAATCAGCCCCAGCATTTT. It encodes CAWSYSSNQPQHF.

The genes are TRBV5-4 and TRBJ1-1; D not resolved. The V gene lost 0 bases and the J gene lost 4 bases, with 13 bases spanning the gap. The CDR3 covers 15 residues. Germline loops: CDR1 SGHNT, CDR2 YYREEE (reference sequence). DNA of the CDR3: TGTGCCAGCAGCTTGGGATCTGGGCGGGGCACTGAAGCTTTCTTT. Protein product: CASSLGSGRGTEAFF.

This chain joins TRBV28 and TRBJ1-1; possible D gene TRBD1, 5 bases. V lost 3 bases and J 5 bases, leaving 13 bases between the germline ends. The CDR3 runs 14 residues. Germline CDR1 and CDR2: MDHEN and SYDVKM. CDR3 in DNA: TGTGCCAGCAGTTTTAGCAGGGTTGGTACTGAAGCTTTCTTT. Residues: CASSFSRVGTEAFF. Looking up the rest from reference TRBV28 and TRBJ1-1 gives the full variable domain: DVKVTQSSRYLVKRTGEKVFLECVQDMDHENMFWYRQDPGLGLRLIYFSYDVKMKEKGDIPEGYSVSREKKERFSLILESASTNQTSMYLCASSFSRVGTEAFFGQGTRLTVV.

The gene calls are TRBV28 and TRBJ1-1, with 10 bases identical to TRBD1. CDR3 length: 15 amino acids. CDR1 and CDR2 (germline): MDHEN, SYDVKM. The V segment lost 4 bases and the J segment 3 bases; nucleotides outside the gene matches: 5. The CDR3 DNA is TGTGCCAGCAGTTCTTCCGGGACAGGGGACACTGAAGCTTTCTTT. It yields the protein CASSSSGTGDTEAFF.

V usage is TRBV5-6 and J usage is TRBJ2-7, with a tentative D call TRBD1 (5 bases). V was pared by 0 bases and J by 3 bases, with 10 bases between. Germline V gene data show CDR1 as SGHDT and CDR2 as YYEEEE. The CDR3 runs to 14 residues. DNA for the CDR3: TGTGCCAGCAGCTTGGTCAGGGAAGACTACGAGCAGTACTTC. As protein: CASSLVREDYEQYF.

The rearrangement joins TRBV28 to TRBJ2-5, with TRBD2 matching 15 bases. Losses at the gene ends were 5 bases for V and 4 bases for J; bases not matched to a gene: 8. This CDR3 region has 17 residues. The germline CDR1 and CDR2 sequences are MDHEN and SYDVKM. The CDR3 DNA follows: TGTGCCAGCAGTGAGAATGGACTAGCGGGAGGGGGAGAGACCCAGTACTTC. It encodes CASSENGLAGGGETQYF.

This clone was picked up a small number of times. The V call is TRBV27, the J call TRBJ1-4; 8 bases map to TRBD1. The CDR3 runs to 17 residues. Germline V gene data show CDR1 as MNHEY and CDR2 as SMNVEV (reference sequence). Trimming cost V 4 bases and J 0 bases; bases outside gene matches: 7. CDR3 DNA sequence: TGTGCCAGCAGTTCAGGACAGGGAGGCCCAACTAATGAAAAACTGTTTTTT. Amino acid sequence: CASSSGQGGPTNEKLFF.

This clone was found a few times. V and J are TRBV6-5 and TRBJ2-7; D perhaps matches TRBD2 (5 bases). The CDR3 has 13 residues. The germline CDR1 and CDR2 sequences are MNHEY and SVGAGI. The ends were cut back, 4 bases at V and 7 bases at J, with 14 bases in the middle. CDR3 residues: CASSSNGMWEQYF. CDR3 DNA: TGTGCCAGCAGTTCTAACGGGATGTGGGAGCAGTACTTC.

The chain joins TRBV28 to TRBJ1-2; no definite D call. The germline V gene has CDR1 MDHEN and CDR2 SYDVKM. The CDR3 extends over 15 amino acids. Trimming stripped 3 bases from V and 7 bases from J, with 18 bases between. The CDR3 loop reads CASSLRSLGVGGYTF. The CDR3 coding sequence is TGTGCCAGCAGTTTGAGGTCCCTCGGGGTAGGTGGCTACACCTTC.

CDR3: CASSDPGTGWETQYF. The DNA for the CDR3 is TGTGCCAGCAGTGACCCTGGGACAGGGTGGGAGACCCAGTACTTC. The chain carries TRBV25-1 and TRBJ2-5, with TRBD1 identical over 9 bases. V lost 3 bases to trimming and J lost 5 bases; unmatched junction nucleotides: 7. Germline loops: CDR1 MGHDK, CDR2 SYGVNS. This CDR3 comprises 15 residues.

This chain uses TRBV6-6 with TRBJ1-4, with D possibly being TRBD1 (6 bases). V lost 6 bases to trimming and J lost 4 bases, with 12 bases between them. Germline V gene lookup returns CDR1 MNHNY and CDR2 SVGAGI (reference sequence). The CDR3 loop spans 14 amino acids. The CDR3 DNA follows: TGTGCCAGCAGGATAGGGGGTCATAATGAAAAACTGTTTTTT. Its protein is CASRIGGHNEKLFF.

CDR3 sequence: CASSEVGLPSVQYF. CDR3 coding DNA: TGTGCCAGCAGTGAAGTGGGCCTACCATCGGTTCAGTACTTC. This chain joins TRBV25-1 and TRBJ2-4; D is undetermined. Germline values: CDR1 MGHDK, CDR2 SYGVNS. The V gene lost 2 bases and the J gene lost 11 bases, with 16 bases spanning the gap. The CDR3 consists of 14 residues.

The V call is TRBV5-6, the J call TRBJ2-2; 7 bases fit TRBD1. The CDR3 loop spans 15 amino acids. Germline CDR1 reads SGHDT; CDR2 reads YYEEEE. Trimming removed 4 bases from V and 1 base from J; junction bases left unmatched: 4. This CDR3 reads CASSPDRRNTGELFF. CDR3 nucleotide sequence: TGTGCCAGCAGCCCGGACAGGAGGAACACCGGGGAGCTGTTTTTT.

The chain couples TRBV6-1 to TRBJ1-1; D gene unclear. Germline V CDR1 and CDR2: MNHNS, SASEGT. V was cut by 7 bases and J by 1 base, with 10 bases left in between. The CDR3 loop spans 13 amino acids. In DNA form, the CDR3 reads TGTGCCAGCATACCAGACAAGAACACTGAAGCTTTCTTT. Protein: CASIPDKNTEAFF.

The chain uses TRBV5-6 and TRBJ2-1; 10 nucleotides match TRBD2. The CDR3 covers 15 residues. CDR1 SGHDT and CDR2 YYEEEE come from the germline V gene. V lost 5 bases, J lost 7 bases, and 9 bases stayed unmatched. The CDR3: CASRQAGGPENEQFF. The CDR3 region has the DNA TGTGCCAGCAGACAAGCGGGAGGGCCGGAAAATGAGCAGTTCTTC. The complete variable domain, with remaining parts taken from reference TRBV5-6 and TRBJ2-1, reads DAGVTQSPTHLIKTRGQQVTLRCSPKSGHDTVSWYQQALGQGPQFIFQYYEEEERQRGNFPDRFSGHQFPNYSSELNVNALLLGDSALYLCASRQAGGPENEQFFGPGTRLTVL.

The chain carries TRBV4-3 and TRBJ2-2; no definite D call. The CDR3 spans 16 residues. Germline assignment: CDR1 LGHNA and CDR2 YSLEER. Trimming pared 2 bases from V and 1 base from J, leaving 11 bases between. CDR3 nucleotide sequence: TGCGCCAGCAGCCAATCCAGGAACCGGAACACCGGGGAGCTGTTTTTT. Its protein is CASSQSRNRNTGELFF.